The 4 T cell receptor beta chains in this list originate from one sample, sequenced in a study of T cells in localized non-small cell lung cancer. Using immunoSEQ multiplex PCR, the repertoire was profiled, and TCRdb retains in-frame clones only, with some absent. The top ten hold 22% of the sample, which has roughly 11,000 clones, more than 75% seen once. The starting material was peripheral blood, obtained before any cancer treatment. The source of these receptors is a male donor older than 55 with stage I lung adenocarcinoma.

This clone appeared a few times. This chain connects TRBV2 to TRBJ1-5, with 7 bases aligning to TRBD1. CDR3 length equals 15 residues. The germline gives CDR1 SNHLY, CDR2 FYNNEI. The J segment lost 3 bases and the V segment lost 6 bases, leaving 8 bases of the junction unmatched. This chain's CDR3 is CASSQGQAPNQPQHF. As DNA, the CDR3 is TGTGCCAGCAGCCAAGGACAGGCGCCCAATCAGCCCCAGCATTTT.

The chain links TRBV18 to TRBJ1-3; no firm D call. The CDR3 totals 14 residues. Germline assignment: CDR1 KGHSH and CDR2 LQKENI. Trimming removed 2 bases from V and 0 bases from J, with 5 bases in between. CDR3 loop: CASSPAPSGNTIYF. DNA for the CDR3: TGTGCCAGCTCACCAGCCCCCTCTGGAAACACCATATATTTT.

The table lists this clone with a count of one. In DNA, the CDR3 is TGTGCCAGTAGTACGCCCCTGGGGGGTTACTACACTGAAGCTTTCTTT. Protein product: CASSTPLGGYYTEAFF. This chain joins TRBV19 and TRBJ1-1; the D gene is possibly TRBD1 (5 bases). The germline V gene has CDR1 LNHDA and CDR2 SQIVND (reference sequence). The CDR3 extends over 16 amino acids. The V end was cut by 4 bases, the J end by 3 bases, with 18 bases between.

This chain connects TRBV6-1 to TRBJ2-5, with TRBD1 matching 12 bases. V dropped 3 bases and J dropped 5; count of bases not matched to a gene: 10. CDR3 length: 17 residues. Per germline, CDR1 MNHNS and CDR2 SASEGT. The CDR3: CASSENTGTGGPETQYF. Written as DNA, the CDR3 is TGTGCCAGCAGTGAGAATACCGGGACAGGGGGCCCTGAGACCCAGTACTTC.